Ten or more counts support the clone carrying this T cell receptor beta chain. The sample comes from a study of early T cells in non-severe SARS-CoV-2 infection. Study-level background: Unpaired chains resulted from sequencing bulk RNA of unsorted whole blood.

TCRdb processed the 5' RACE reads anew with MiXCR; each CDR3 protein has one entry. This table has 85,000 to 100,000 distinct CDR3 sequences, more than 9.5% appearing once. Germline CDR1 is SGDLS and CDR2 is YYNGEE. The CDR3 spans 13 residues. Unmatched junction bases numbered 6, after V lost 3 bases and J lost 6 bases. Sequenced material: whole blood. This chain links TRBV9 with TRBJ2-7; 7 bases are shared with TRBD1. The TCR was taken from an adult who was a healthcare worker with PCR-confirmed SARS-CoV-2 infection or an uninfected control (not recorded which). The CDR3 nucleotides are TGTGCCAGCAGCGACAGGGGAGTCGGCGAGCAGTACTTC. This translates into CASSDRGVGEQYF.